This T cell receptor beta chain was profiled in a study of CD8 T cells in Susac syndrome. A quantity of roughly 0.5 to 1 ug RNA underwent reverse transcription using random hexamers. The CDR3 of TCR beta was amplified by immunoSEQ multiplex PCR across 54 Vbeta and 13 Jbeta. MiXCR, run by TCRdb on the immunoSEQ multiplex PCR reads, gives a single entry per CDR3 protein. The sample includes 200,000 or so distinct CDR3 sequences, under 97% of them seen just once. A word on this clonotype: The antigen remains undetermined.

General study results and limits: Regarding the TCR sequencing and HLA analysis, the study admitted that a relatively small number of individuals were involved.

From blood CD8+ and CD4+ T cells, the TCR beta chain was sequenced. TEMRA cells were enriched by FACS, and CD4+ and CD8+ T cells were negatively isolated. Between the trimmed V and J ends, which lost 0 bases and 0 bases, there was a span of 6 bases. Germline-derived CDR1 and CDR2 are MNHNY and SVGAGI (reference sequence). The CDR3 has 14 residues. The chain carries TRBV6-6 and TRBJ2-7; D uncertain. The sequenced sample was CD4+ T cells from PBMCs. This clonotype was obtained from a human donor with multiple sclerosis. DNA for the CDR3: TGTGCCAGCAGTTACTCGAAGGTCTCCTACGAGCAGTACTTC. Translation gives CASSYSKVSYEQYF.